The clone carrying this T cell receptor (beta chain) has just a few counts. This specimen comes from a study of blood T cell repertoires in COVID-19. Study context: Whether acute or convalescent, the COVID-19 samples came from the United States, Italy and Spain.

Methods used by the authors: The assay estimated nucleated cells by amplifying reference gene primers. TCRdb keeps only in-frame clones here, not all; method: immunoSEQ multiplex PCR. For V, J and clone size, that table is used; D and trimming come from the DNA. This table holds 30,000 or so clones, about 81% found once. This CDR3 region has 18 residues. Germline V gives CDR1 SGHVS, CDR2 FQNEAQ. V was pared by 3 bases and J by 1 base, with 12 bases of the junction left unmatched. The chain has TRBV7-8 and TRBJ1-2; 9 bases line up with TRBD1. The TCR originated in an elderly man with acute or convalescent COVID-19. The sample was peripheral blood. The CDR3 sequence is CASSFLETGTGHNYGYTF. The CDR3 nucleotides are TGTGCCAGCAGCTTTCTAGAAACCGGGACAGGGCATAACTATGGCTACACCTTC. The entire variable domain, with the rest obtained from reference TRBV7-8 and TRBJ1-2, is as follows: GAGVSQSPRYKVAKRGQDVALRCDPISGHVSLFWYQQALGQGPEFLTYFQNEAQLDKSGLPSDRFFAERPEGSVSTLKIQRTQQEDSAVYLCASSFLETGTGHNYGYTFGSGTRLTVV.